The clone carrying this T cell receptor (beta chain) was picked up a small number of times. Trimming removed 0 bases from V and 0 bases from J, with 5 bases in between. CDR3 length: 14 residues. The germline gives CDR1 SGHNT, CDR2 YYREEE (reference sequence). These data originate in a study of beta chain features in type 1 diabetes. The investigators reverse transcribed all of the isolated RNA, so they sequenced expressed TCRB transcripts. Assay used: immunoSEQ multiplex PCR; TCRdb lists only in-frame clones, some missing. Of 350,000 to 450,000 clones listed, approximately 14% were seen once; the top ten hold roughly 0.036%. Central memory, naive, regulatory and stem cell-like memory CD4+ cells were sorted by CD45RO/CCR7/CD25/CD127/CD95/CD27.

The chain has TRBV5-4 and TRBJ2-3; D unresolved. The source of this sequence is a man younger than 40 in good health. The sequenced sample was naive CD4+ T cells from blood. CDR3 region: CASSLVSSTDTQYF. The CDR3 DNA is TGTGCCAGCAGCTTGGTTTCCAGCACAGATACGCAGTATTTT. Looking up the rest from reference TRBV5-4 and TRBJ2-3 gives the full variable domain: ETGVTQSPTHLIKTRGQQVTLRCSSQSGHNTVSWYQQALGQGPQFIFQYYREEENGRGNFPPRFSGLQFPNYSSELNVNALELDDSALYLCASSLVSSTDTQYFGPGTRLTVL.